The 11 T cell receptor beta chains in this list originate from one sample, sequenced in a study of cytomegalovirus exposure and HLA in healthy donors. Vbeta (60) and Jbeta (13) primers were used in the PCR. The table came from immunoSEQ multiplex PCR; TCRdb's copy has only in-frame clones and leaves some out. The sample records just over 150,000 clones, roughly 85% being singletons. Material: PBMCs. These receptor sequences come from a young man in good health and CMV-seropositive.

This clone was counted only a few times. The chain recombines TRBV9 with TRBJ2-7; 15 bases line up with TRBD2. In germline, CDR1 is SGDLS, CDR2 YYNGEE. V trimming: 4 bases; J trimming: 7 bases; junction bases outside the gene matches: 6. CDR3 length: 15 residues. Here the CDR3 reads CASSLGLAGGSEQYF. For the CDR3, the DNA is TGTGCCAGCAGCCTAGGACTAGCGGGGGGGTCGGAGCAGTACTTC.

This clone turned up a few times. The chain couples TRBV4-3 to TRBJ1-3, with 7 bases that match TRBD1. The CDR3 runs to 16 residues. In germline, CDR1 is LGHNA, CDR2 YSLEER. The ends lost 0 bases at V and 2 bases at J; junction bases unmatched: 4. CDR3 amino acids: CASSQDRGWTGNTIYF. The CDR3 nucleotides read TGCGCCAGCAGCCAAGACAGGGGGTGGACTGGAAACACCATATATTTT.

This clone has only one observation. The chain recombines TRBV10-3 with TRBJ1-2, with 8 positions matching TRBD1. CDR3 length: 15 amino acids. The ends lost 8 bases at V and 3 bases at J; junction bases unmatched: 11. Germline lookup yields CDR1 ENHRY and CDR2 SYGVKD. The CDR3 loop reads CAIGVGNRGDYGYTF. For the CDR3, the DNA is TGTGCCATCGGGGTGGGGAACAGGGGGGACTATGGCTACACCTTC.

The V call is TRBV30, the J call TRBJ2-2, with 8 bases that match TRBD2. Germline V lookup: CDR1 GTSNPN, CDR2 SVGIG (reference sequence). The CDR3 sequence is 16 residues long. V lost 3 bases, J lost 1 base, and 7 bases stayed unmatched. The CDR3 loop reads CAWRFSGGLNTGELFF. CDR3 nucleotide sequence: TGTGCCTGGAGGTTCAGCGGGGGCCTGAACACCGGGGAGCTGTTTTTT.

The chain has TRBV6-4 and TRBJ2-3; 7 bases are a match to TRBD1. The CDR3 has 14 amino acids. Germline CDR1 MRHNA, CDR2 SNTAGT. After removal of 3 bases from V and 7 bases from J, the junction contained 7 bases not matched to a gene. This chain's CDR3 is CASSEGAGGNTQYF. The CDR3 DNA is TGTGCCAGCAGTGAAGGGGCAGGGGGAAATACGCAGTATTTT.

This chain links TRBV7-9 with TRBJ1-2; 12 nucleotides line up with TRBD1. This CDR3 is built from 16 residues. The trim removed 6 bases at V and 0 bases at J, leaving 5 bases unmatched. Germline CDR1 is SEHNR and CDR2 is FQNEAQ (reference sequence). This CDR3 reads CASRGTGGKTNYGYTF. In DNA, the CDR3 is TGTGCCAGCAGGGGGACAGGGGGCAAAACTAACTATGGCTACACCTTC.

In its sample, this clone was seen a few times. This chain uses TRBV19 with TRBJ2-1; possibly TRBD2 for D (5 bases). The CDR3 loop spans 16 amino acids. V was trimmed by 5 bases and J by 0 bases, leaving 14 bases between them. Germline lookup yields CDR1 LNHDA and CDR2 SQIVND (reference sequence). The CDR3 is CASSLGRGLSYNEQFF. CDR3 coding DNA: TGTGCCAGTAGTCTCGGACGGGGTCTCTCCTACAATGAGCAGTTCTTC.

The V gene is TRBV11-2, the J gene TRBJ2-1; no definite D call. This CDR3 spans 15 amino acids. Germline V gene data show CDR1 as SGHAT and CDR2 as FQNNGV. V dropped 2 bases and J dropped 0 bases, with 8 bases sitting between them. CDR3 DNA: TGTGCCAGCAGCTTATTGGCTAGCTCCTACAATGAGCAGTTCTTC. The encoded protein is CASSLLASSYNEQFF.

This sequence joins TRBV7-2 and TRBJ1-1, with D possibly matching TRBD1 (5 bases). The CDR3 spans 14 residues. Germline assignment: CDR1 SGHTA and CDR2 FQGNSA. V shed 6 bases and J shed 1 base, with 12 bases lying between them. The CDR3 sequence: CASRVGQENTEAFF. The CDR3 DNA follows: TGTGCCAGCAGGGTGGGGCAGGAGAACACTGAAGCTTTCTTT. The complete variable domain, with remaining parts taken from reference TRBV7-2 and TRBJ1-1, reads GAGVSQSPSNKVTEKGKDVELRCDPISGHTALYWYRQSLGQGLEFLIYFQGNSAPDKSGLPSDRFSAERTGGSVSTLTIQRTQQEDSAVYLCASRVGQENTEAFFGQGTRLTVV.

This chain uses TRBV6-6 with TRBJ1-6, with D unclear. This CDR3 is built from 16 residues. CDR1 is MNHNY, CDR2 SVGAGI, per germline (reference sequence). Trimming took 6 bases from V and 7 from J, leaving 19 bases between them. Written as DNA, the CDR3 is TGTGCCAGCAGACCAACGAGAGATACTTGGAATTCACCCCTCCACTTT. It encodes CASRPTRDTWNSPLHF.

V and J are TRBV30 and TRBJ2-2; 10 bases align to TRBD1. The CDR3 has 14 residues. V lost 7 bases to trimming and J lost 3 bases; unmatched junction nucleotides: 5. Germline-derived CDR1 and CDR2 are GTSNPN and SVGIG (reference sequence). CDR3 sequence reads: CALRTGGDTGELFF. CDR3 nucleotides: TGTGCCTTACGGACAGGGGGGGACACCGGGGAGCTGTTTTTT.